These 2 T cell receptor beta chains were all obtained from the same sample, sequenced in a study of beta chain features in type 1 diabetes. Whole-study results and caveats: Moderate but significant shortening of TCRB CDR3s was recorded in all four CD4+ subsets from Type 1 diabetes patients.

The authors reverse transcribed all of the isolated RNA, so sequencing captured expressed TCRB transcripts. The repertoire was sequenced with immunoSEQ multiplex PCR; TCRdb's copy has only in-frame clones and lacks some. Among around 690,000 clones listed, 12% were seen once. These receptors have no identified antigens. Specimen: naive CD4+ T cells from blood. These receptors all come from a man aged 25 to 45 with type 1 diabetes.

This clone appeared a few times. This sample also contains other DNA sequences that code for the same CDR3. This chain uses TRBV5-1 with TRBJ2-5; D could derive from TRBD1 or TRBD2 (5 bases each). Germline values: CDR1 SGHRS, CDR2 YFSETQ. The V and J ends lost 2 bases and 1 base respectively, with 12 bases between them. This CDR3 contains 15 residues. The CDR3 bases are TGCGCCAGCAGCTTACTGGGACGAACCCAAGAGACCCAGTACTTC. Translation gives CASSLLGRTQETQYF.

The sample holds a few counts of this clone. For the CDR3, the DNA is TGCGCCAGCAGCCAAGATGTGAGGGTAGGCACTGAAGCTTTCTTT. Its translation is CASSQDVRVGTEAFF. The gene calls are TRBV4-3 and TRBJ1-1; D unclear. The CDR3 is made up of 15 amino acids. Germline CDR1 LGHNA, CDR2 YSLEER. V was cut by 0 bases and J by 4 bases, with 12 bases left in between.